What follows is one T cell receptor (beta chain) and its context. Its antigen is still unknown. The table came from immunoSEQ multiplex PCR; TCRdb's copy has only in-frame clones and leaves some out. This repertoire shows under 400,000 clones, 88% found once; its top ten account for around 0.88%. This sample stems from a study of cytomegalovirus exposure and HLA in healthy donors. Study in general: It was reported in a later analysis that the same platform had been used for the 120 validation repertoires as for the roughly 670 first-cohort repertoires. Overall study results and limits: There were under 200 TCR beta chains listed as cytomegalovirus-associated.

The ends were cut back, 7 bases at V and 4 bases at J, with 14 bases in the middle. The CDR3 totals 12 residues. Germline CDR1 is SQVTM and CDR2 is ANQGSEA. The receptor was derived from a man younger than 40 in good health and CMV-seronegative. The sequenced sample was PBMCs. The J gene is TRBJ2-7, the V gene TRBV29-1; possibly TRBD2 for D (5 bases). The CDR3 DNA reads TGCAGCGCGAGGGAGTCTGGATACGAGCAGTACTTC. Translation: CSARESGYEQYF.